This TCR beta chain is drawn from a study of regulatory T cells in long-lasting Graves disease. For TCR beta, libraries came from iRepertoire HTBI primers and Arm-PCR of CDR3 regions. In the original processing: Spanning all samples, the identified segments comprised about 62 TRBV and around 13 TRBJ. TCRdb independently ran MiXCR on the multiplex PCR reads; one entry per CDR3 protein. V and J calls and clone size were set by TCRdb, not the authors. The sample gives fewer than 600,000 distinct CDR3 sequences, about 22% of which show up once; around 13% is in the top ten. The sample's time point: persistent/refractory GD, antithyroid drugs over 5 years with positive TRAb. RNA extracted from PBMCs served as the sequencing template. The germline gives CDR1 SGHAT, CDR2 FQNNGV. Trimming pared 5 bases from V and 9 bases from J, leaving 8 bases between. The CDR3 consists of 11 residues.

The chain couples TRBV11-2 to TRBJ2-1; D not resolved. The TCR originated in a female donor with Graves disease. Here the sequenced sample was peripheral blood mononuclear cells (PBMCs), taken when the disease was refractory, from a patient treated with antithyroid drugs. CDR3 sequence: CASSPAREQFF. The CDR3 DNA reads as TGTGCCAGCAGCCCCGCCCGTGAGCAGTTCTTC.